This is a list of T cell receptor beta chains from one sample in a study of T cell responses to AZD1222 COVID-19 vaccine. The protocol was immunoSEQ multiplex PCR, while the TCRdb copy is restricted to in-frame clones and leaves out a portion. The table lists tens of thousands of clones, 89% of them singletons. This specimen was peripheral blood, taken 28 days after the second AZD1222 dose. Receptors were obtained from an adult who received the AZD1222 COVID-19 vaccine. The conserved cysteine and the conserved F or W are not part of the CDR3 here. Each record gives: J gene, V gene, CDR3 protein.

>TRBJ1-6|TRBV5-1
ASSLVTAGNSPLH
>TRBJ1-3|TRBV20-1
SASPGQGGGNTIY
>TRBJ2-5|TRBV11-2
ASSFAGQETQY
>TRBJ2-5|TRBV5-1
ASRPSGQVQETQY
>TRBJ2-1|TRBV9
ASSVGIAGGYNEQF
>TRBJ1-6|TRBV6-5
ASMGRLNSPLH
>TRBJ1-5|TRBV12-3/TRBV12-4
ASTLLSNQPQH
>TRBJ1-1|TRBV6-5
ASRGSTGNTEAF
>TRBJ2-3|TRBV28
ATFSGSTDTQY
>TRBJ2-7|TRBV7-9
ASSLWLAGVFDEQY
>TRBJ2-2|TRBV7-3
ASRVGPNTGELF
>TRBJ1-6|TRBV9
ASSVVDQAHSPLH
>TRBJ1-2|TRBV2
ASSVPQGWIELNYGYT
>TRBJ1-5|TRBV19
ASITRNDQPQH
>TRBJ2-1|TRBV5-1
ASSYLGQGEGEQF
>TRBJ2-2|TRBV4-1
ASSQDGTGRTGELF
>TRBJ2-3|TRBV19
ASSIQGSDTQY
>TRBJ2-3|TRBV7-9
ASSPDSDTQY
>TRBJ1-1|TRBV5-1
ASKRGGQNTEAF
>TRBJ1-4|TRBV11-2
ASSPTGNEKLF
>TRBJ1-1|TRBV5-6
ASSLVGGGNTEAF
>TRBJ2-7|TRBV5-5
ASSQGGLREQY
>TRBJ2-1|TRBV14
ASSHLAGALNNEQF
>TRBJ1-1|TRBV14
ASSQVWTGEAF
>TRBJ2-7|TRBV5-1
ASSPGQPLYEQY
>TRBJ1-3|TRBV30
AWSVPRSSGNTIY
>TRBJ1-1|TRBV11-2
ASSAGQPLNTEAF
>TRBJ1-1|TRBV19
ASSIGGTKAF
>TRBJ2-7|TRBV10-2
ASSQSRDRGHEYEQY
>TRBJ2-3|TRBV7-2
ASSLATTNARSDTQY
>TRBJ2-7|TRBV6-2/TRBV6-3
ASSYKRTYEQY
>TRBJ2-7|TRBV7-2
ASSPGVQSYEQY
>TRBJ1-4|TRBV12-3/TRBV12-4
ASSLGLGLKLF
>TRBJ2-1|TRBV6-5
ASSYSGGFYNEQF
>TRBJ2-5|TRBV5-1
ASSPGQGRMAQY
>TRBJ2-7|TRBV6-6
ASTTSGTGPYEQY
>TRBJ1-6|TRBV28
ASSLWTTGTSPLH
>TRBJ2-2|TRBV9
ASSVGASGNTGELF
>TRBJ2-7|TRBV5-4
ASSLGGGGSYEQY
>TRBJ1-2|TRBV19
ASSRQGTSGYT
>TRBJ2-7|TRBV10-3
AVGQGDLYEQY